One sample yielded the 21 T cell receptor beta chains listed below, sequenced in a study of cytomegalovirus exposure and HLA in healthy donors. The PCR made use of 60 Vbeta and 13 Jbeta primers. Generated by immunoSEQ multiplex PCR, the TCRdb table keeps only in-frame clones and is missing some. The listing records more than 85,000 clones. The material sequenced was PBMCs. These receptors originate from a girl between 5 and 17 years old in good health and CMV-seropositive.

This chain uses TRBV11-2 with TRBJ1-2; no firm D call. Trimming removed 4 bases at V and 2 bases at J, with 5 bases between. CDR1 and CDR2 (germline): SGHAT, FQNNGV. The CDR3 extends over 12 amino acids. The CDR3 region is CASSSGNYGYTF. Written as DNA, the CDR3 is TGTGCCAGCAGCTCGGGGAACTATGGCTACACCTTC.

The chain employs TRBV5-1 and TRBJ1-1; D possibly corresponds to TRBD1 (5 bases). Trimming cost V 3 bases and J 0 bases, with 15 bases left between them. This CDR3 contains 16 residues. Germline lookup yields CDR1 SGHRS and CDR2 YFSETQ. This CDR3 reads CASSWGVGGMNTEAFF. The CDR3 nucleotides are TGCGCCAGCAGCTGGGGCGTTGGGGGGATGAACACTGAAGCTTTCTTT. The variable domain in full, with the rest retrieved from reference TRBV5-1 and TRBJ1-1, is KAGVTQTPRYLIKTRGQQVTLSCSPISGHRSVSWYQQTPGQGLQFLFEYFSETQRNKGNFPGRFSGRQFSNSRSEMNVSTLELGDSALYLCASSWGVGGMNTEAFFGQGTRLTVV.

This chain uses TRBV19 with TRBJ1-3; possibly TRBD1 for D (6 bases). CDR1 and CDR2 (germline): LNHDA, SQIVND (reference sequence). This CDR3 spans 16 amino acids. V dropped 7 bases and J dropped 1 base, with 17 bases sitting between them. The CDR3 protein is CASTPPGVGSGNTIYF. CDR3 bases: TGTGCCAGTACTCCACCAGGGGTTGGGTCTGGAAACACCATATATTTT.

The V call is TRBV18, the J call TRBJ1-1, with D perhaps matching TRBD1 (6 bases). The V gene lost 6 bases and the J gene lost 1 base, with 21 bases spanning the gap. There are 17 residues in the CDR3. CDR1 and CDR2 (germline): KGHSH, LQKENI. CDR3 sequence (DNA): TGTGCCAGCTCGCCAGGGGCGTTCACAGTGGCGAACACTGAAGCTTTCTTT. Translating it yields CASSPGAFTVANTEAFF.

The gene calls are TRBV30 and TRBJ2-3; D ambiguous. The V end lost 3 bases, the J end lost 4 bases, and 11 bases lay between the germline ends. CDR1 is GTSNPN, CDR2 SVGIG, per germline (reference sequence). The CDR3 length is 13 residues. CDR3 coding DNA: TGTGCCTGGAGCCGAATAGTGGCAGATACGCAGTATTTT. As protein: CAWSRIVADTQYF.

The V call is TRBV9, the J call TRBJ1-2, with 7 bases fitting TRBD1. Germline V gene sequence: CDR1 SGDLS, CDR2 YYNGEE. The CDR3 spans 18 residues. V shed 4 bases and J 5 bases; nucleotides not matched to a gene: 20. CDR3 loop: CASSSSTQGFEGVYGYTF. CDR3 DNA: TGTGCCAGCAGCTCTTCCACACAGGGGTTTGAGGGAGTTTATGGCTACACCTTC.

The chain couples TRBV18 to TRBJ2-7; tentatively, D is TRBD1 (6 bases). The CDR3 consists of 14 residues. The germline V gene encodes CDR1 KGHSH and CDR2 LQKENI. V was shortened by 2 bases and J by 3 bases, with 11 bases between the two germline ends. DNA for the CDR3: TGTGCCAGCTCACCAAGGGACACCGGCTACGAGCAGTACGTC. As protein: CASSPRDTGYEQYV.

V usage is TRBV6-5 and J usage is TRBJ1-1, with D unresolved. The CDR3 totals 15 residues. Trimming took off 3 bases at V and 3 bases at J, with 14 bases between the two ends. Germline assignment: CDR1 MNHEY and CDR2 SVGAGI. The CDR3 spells CASSYSPVKDTEAFF. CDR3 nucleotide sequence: TGTGCCAGCAGTTATTCCCCGGTCAAAGACACTGAAGCTTTCTTT.

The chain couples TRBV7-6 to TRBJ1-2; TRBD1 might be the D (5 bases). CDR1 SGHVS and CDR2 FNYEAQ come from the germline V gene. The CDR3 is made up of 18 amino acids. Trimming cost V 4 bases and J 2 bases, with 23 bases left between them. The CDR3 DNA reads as TGTGCCAGCAGCTCGTTTGGGGGGAACAGGTTTTTGAACTATGGCTACACCTTC. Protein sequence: CASSSFGGNRFLNYGYTF.

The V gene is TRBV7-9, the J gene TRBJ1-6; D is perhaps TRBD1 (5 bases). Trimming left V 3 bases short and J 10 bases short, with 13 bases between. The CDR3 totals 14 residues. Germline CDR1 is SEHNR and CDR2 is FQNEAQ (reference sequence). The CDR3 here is CASSFGRAESPLHF. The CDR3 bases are TGTGCCAGCAGCTTTGGCAGGGCGGAATCACCCCTCCACTTT. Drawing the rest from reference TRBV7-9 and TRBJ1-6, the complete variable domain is DTGVSQNPRHKITKRGQNVTFRCDPISEHNRLYWYRQTLGQGPEFLTYFQNEAQLEKSRLLSDRFSAERPKGSFSTLEIQRTEQGDSAMYLCASSFGRAESPLHFGNGTRLTVT.

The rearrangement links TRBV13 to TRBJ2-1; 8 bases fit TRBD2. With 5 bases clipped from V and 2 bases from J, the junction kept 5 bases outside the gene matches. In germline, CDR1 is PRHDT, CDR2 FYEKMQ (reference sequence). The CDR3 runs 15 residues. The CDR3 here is CASSEGLDTYNEQFF. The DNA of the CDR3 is TGTGCCAGCAGCGAGGGACTAGACACCTACAATGAGCAGTTCTTC.

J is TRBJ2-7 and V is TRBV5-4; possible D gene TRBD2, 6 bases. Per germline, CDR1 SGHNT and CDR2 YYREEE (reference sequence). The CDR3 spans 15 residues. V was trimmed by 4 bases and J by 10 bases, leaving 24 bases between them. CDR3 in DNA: TGTGCCAGCAGCCCTGGCGGGACGGACCCCCTCAAACAGTACTTC. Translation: CASSPGGTDPLKQYF. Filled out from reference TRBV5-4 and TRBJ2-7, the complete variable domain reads ETGVTQSPTHLIKTRGQQVTLRCSSQSGHNTVSWYQQALGQGPQFIFQYYREEENGRGNFPPRFSGLQFPNYSSELNVNALELDDSALYLCASSPGGTDPLKQYFGPGTRLTVT.

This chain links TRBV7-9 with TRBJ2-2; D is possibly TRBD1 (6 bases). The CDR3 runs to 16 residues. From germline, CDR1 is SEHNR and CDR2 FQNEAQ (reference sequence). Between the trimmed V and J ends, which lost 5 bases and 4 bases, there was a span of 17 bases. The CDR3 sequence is CASSQGSGESTGELFF. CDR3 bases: TGTGCCAGCAGCCAGGGGTCAGGGGAGAGCACCGGGGAGCTGTTTTTT.

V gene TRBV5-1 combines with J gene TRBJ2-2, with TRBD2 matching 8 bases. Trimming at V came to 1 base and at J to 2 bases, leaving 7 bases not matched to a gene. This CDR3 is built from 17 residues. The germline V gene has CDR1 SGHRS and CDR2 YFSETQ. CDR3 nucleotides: TGCGCCAGCAGCTTGAATGGGCGGGGGGCCAACACCGGGGAGCTGTTTTTT. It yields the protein CASSLNGRGANTGELFF.

CDR3 in amino acids: CASSRTGGSTDTQYF. DNA for the CDR3: TGCGCCAGCAGCCGGACAGGGGGGTCCACAGATACGCAGTATTTT. V is TRBV4-1 and J is TRBJ2-3; TRBD1 agrees at 10 bases. The J segment lost 2 bases and the V segment lost 4 bases, leaving 3 bases of the junction unmatched. Per germline, CDR1 MGHRA and CDR2 YSYEKL. This CDR3 is 15 amino acids long.

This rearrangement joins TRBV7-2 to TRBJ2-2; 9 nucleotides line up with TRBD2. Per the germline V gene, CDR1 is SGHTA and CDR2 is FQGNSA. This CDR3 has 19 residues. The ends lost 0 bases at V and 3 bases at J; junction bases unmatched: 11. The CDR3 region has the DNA TGTGCCAGCAGCTTAGCCGGTGTCGGCGGGGGGGTGCACACCGGGGAGCTGTTTTTT. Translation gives CASSLAGVGGGVHTGELFF.

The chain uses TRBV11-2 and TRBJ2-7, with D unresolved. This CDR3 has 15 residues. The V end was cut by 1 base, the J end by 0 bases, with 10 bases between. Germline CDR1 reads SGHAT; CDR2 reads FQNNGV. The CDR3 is CASSLGGENSYEQYF. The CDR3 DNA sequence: TGTGCCAGCAGCTTAGGAGGTGAAAACTCCTACGAGCAGTACTTC.

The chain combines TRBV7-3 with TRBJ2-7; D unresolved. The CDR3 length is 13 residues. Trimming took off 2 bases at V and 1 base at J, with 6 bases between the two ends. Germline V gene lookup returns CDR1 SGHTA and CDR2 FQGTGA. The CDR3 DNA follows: TGTGCCAGCAGCTTAGGTGCGTCCTACGAGCAGTACTTC. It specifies CASSLGASYEQYF.

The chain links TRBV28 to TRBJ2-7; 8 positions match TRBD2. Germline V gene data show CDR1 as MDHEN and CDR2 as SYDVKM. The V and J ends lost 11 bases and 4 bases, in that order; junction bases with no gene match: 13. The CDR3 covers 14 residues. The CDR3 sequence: CARGGASGPYEQYV. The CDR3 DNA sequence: TGTGCCCGGGGGGGTGCTAGCGGGCCTTACGAGCAGTACGTC.

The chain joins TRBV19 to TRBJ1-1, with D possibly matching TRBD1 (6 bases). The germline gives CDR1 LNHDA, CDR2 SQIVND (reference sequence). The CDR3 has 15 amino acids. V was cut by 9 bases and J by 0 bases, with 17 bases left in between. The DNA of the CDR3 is TGTGCCAGCGAGAACACAGGGCTCATGAACACTGAAGCTTTCTTT. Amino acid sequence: CASENTGLMNTEAFF.

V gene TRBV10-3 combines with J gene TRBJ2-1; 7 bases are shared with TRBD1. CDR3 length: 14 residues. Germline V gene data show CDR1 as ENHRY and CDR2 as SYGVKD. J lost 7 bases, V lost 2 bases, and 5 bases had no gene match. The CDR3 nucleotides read TGTGCCATCAGTGAGGGCGACAGGGTGAATGAGCAGTTCTTC. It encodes CAISEGDRVNEQFF.